Each of the 13 T cell receptor beta chains below was sequenced from the same sample in a study of blood T cell repertoires in COVID-19. Produced via immunoSEQ multiplex PCR; TCRdb's table is partial and in-frame only. This sample has approximately 360,000 clones; around 87% occur once, and the top ten carry approximately 1.9%. Sequencing used PBMCs or T cells enriched from blood (not recorded which). These receptors all come from a man aged 35-49 years in a cohort exposed to, infected with or recovered from COVID-19 (not recorded which).

CDR3 bases: TGCAGTGCTAGAGTTAGCGGCGAGCAGTACTTC. The encoded protein is CSARVSGEQYF. V is TRBV20-1 and J is TRBJ2-7; D may be TRBD2 (6 bases). The ends were cut back, 1 base at V and 6 bases at J, with 7 bases in the middle. The CDR3 has 11 residues. CDR1 and CDR2 from the germline V gene are DFQATT and SNEGSKA (reference sequence).

The V call is TRBV19, the J call TRBJ1-5; D is perhaps TRBD1 (5 bases). Germline CDR1 reads LNHDA; CDR2 reads SQIVND (reference sequence). The V and J ends lost 7 bases and 4 bases respectively, with 20 bases between them. CDR3 length: 16 amino acids. The CDR3 region has the DNA TGTGCCAGTACTCAATTCGGGGGGGTAGAGAATCAGCCCCAGCATTTT. Amino acids: CASTQFGGVENQPQHF.

This chain joins TRBV19 and TRBJ1-5; D gene unclear. CDR1 is LNHDA, CDR2 SQIVND, per germline (reference sequence). V was cut by 2 bases and J by 2 bases, with 7 bases left in between. CDR3 size: 14 residues. CDR3 in DNA: TGTGCCAGTAGTATACGGAGGGGCAATCAGCCCCAGCATTTT. This sequence encodes CASSIRRGNQPQHF.

The table lists this clone with a few counts. This chain links TRBV18 with TRBJ1-2; the D gene is possibly TRBD1 (5 bases). Trimming removed 3 bases at V and 5 bases at J, with 13 bases between. Germline CDR1 KGHSH, CDR2 LQKENI. The CDR3 length is 14 residues. CDR3 loop: CASSPDGQAYGYTF. CDR3 coding DNA: TGTGCCAGCTCACCGGACGGACAAGCTTATGGCTACACCTTC.

CDR3 amino acids: CASSAVAVGYNEQFF. The CDR3 DNA sequence: TGTGCCAGTAGTGCCGTAGCGGTCGGTTACAATGAGCAGTTCTTC. This chain connects TRBV19 to TRBJ2-1, with D possibly being TRBD2 (6 bases). V was trimmed by 5 bases and J by 4 bases, leaving 15 bases between them. In germline, CDR1 is LNHDA, CDR2 SQIVND (reference sequence). CDR3 length: 15 residues.

V gene TRBV21-1 combines with J gene TRBJ2-1; TRBD1 is the table's D call and was not checked against the DNA. TRBV21-1 is shown as a pseudogene. The CDR3 consists of 10 residues. CDR3 residues: CASRRQEQFF. In DNA form, the CDR3 reads TGTGCCAGCAGACGACAGGAGCAGTTCTTC.

For the CDR3, the DNA is TGTGCCAGCAGTTACGGGCAGGAGACCCAGTACTTC. It encodes CASSYGQETQYF. The chain couples TRBV6-2 or TRBV6-3 to TRBJ2-5; D is uncertain. The length of the CDR3 is 12 residues. Trimming cost V 2 bases and J 5 bases, with 6 bases left between them. Germline loops: CDR1 MNHEY, CDR2 SVGEGT.

V usage is TRBV5-4 and J usage is TRBJ1-5; 7 nucleotides match TRBD1. Germline CDR1 is SGHNT and CDR2 is YYREEE (reference sequence). CDR3 length equals 17 residues. Trimming cost V 0 bases and J 3 bases; bases outside gene matches: 9. This CDR3 is CASSLGSGGTVNQPQHF. CDR3 bases: TGTGCCAGCAGCTTGGGCTCAGGGGGAACCGTCAATCAGCCCCAGCATTTT.

The CDR3 DNA reads TGTGCCAGCAGCGTAGGTAGCGGGATTTACAATGAGCAGTTCTTC. Protein: CASSVGSGIYNEQFF. The genes are TRBV9 and TRBJ2-1, with TRBD2 identical over 8 bases. Germline V gene sequence: CDR1 SGDLS, CDR2 YYNGEE. CDR3 length equals 15 residues. With V trimmed by 0 bases and J by 4 bases, 3 bases remained unmatched.

This clone was seen more than once but under ten times. The V call is TRBV4-1, the J call TRBJ1-4; 10 bases are shared with TRBD1. J lost 7 bases, V lost 3 bases, and 5 bases had no gene match. Germline CDR1 is MGHRA and CDR2 is YSYEKL. The CDR3 spans 15 residues. CDR3 DNA sequence: TGCGCCAGCAGCCAGACCGGGACAGGGGCTGAAAAACTGTTTTTT. This sequence encodes CASSQTGTGAEKLFF.

For the CDR3, the DNA is TGCGCCAGCAGCTTGGGGGGACAGAAGAACACTGAAGCTTTCTTT. Its protein product is CASSLGGQKNTEAFF. The V and J genes are TRBV5-1 and TRBJ1-1; TRBD1 matches 7 bases. The trim removed 0 bases at V and 1 base at J, leaving 3 bases unmatched. The CDR3 covers 15 residues. Germline CDR1 and CDR2: SGHRS and YFSETQ.

The chain recombines TRBV28 with TRBJ2-1, with TRBD1 identical over 7 bases. CDR3 length: 17 amino acids. J was trimmed by 1 base and V by 8 bases; bases with no gene match: 14. Looked up from germline, CDR1 is MDHEN and CDR2 is SYDVKM. CDR3: CASPPSLTGSSYNEQFF. Here the CDR3 DNA reads TGTGCCAGCCCACCCTCTCTGACAGGGTCATCCTACAATGAGCAGTTCTTC.

The J gene is TRBJ1-4, the V gene TRBV2; 8 bases agree with TRBD1. Looked up from germline, CDR1 is SNHLY and CDR2 is FYNNEI. Trimming at V came to 6 bases and at J to 3 bases, leaving 6 bases not matched to a gene. The CDR3 runs to 15 residues. CDR3 bases: TGTGCCAGCAGGATACCGGGACAGGCTAATGAAAAACTGTTTTTT. This codes for CASRIPGQANEKLFF.